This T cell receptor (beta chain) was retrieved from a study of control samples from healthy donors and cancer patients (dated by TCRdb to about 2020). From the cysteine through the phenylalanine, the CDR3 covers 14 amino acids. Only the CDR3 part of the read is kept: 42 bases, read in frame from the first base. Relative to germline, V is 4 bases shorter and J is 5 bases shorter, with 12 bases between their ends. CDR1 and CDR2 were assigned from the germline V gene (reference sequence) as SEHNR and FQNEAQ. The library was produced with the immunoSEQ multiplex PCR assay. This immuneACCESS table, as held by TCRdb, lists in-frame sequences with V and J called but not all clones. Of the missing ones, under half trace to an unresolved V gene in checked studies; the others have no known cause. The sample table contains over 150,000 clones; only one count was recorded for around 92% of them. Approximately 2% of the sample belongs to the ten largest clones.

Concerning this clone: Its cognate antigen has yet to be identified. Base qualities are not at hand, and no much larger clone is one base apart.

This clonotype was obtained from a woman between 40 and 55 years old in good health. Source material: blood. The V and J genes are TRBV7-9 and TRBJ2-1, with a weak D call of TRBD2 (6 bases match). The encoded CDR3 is CASSSRGSHNEQFF. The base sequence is TGTGCCAGCAGCTCGCGGGGATCCCACAATGAGCAGTTCTTC. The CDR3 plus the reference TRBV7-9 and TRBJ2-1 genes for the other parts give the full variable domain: DTGVSQNPRHKITKRGQNVTFRCDPISEHNRLYWYRQTLGQGPEFLTYFQNEAQLEKSRLLSDRFSAERPKGSFSTLEIQRTEQGDSAMYLCASSSRGSHNEQFFGPGTRLTVL.